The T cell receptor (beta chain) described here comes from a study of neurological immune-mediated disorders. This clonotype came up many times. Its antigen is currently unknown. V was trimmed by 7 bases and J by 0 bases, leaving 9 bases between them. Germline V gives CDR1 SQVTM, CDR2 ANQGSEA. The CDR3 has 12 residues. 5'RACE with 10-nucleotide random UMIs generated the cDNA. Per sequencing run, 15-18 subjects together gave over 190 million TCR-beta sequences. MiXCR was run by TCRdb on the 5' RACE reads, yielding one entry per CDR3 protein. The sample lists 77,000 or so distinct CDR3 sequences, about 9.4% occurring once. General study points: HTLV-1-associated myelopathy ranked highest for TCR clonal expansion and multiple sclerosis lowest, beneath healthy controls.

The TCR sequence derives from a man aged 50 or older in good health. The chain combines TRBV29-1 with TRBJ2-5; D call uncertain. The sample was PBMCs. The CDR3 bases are TGCAGCGCCTTGTTGTACCAAGAGACCCAGTACTTC. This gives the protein CSALLYQETQYF.